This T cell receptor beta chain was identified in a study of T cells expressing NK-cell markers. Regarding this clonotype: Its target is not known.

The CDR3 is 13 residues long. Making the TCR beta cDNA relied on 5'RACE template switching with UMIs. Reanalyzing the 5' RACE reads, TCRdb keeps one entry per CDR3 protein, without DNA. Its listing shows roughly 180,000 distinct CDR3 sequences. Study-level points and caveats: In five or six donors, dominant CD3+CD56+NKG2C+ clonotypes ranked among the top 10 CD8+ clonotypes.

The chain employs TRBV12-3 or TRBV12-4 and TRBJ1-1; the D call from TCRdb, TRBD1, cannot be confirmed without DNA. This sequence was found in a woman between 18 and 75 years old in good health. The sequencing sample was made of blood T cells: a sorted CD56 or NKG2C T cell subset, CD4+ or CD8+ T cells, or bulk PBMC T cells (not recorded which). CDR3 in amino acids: CASSTFGGSEAFF.